The present T cell receptor beta chain was sequenced within a study of blood T cell repertoires in COVID-19. Study context: Both acute and convalescent COVID-19 samples were obtained from the United States, Italy and Spain. T cells, B-cell-depleted T cells, or PBMCs provided the cDNA or gDNA that served as material.

In germline, CDR1 is SGHAT, CDR2 FQNNGV. There are 16 residues in the CDR3. Trimming took 3 bases from V and 3 from J; bases not matched to a gene: 7. Profiled with immunoSEQ multiplex PCR; TCRdb holds only in-frame clones, not every one. The sample lists a few hundred thousand clones, 89% occurring once. Sequenced: peripheral blood. The chain uses TRBV11-2 and TRBJ2-3; 9 bases align to TRBD2. The receptor's source is a man aged 18 to 29 who had recovered from COVID-19. CDR3 bases: TGTGCCAGCAGCTTTGGCCTAGCGGGGATAACAGATACGCAGTATTTT. Protein: CASSFGLAGITDTQYF. The full variable domain, completed using reference TRBV11-2 and TRBJ2-3, is EAGVAQSPRYKIIEKRQSVAFWCNPISGHATLYWYQQILGQGPKLLIQFQNNGVVDDSQLPKDRFSAERLKGVDSTLKIQPAKLEDSAVYLCASSFGLAGITDTQYFGPGTRLTVL.